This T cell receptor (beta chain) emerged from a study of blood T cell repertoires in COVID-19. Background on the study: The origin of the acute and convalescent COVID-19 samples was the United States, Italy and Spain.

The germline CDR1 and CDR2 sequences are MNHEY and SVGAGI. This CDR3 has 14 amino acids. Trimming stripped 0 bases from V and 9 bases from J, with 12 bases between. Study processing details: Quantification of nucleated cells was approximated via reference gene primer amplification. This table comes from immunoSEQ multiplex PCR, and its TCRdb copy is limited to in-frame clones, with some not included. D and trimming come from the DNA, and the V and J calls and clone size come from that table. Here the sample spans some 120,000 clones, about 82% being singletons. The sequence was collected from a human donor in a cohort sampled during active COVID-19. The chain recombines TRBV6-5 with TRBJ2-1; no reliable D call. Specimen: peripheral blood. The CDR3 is CASSYSGISGEQFF. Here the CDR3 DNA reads TGTGCCAGCAGTTACTCAGGAATTTCGGGTGAGCAGTTCTTC.